This TCR beta chain was captured by sequencing in a study of graft-versus-host responses after intestinal transplantation. Turning to the study itself: Grafts were multivisceral, liver-intestinal, or isolated intestinal.

CDR1 is SNHLY and CDR2 is FYNNEI in the germline V gene. J lost 1 base, V lost 8 bases, and 2 bases had no gene match. The CDR3 contains 14 residues. The protocol was immunoSEQ multiplex PCR, while the TCRdb copy is restricted to in-frame clones and leaves out a portion. The data show under 25,000 clones, with roughly four fifths seen just once and over 0.75% held by the top ten. This clone came up a few times. Antigen unknown. The V gene is TRBV2, the J gene TRBJ2-1, with 10 bases matching TRBD2. The TCR was taken from a human donor who was the organ donor for an intestinal transplant. Sequenced here: unstimulated CD8+ T cells sorted from spleen or lymph node cells, sampled before transplant. The CDR3 loop is CASSAGGSYNEQFF. For the CDR3, the DNA is TGTGCCAGCTCAGCGGGAGGGTCCTACAATGAGCAGTTCTTC.